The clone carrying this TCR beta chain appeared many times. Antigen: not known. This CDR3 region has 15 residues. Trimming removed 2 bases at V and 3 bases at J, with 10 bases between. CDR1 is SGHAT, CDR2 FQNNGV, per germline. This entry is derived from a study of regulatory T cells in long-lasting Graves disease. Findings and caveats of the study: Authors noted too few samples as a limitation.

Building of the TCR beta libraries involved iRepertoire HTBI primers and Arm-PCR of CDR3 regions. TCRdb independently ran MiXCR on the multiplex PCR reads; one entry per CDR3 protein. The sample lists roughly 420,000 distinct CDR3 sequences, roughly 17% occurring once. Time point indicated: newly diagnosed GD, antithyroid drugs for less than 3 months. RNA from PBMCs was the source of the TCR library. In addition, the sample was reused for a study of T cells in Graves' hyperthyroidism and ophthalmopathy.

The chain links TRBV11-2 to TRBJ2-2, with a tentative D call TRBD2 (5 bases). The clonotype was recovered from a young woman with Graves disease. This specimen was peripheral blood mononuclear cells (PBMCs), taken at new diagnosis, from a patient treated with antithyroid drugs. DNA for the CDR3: TGTGCCAGCAGCTTATGGCGAGCGGACACCGGGGAGCTGTTTTTT. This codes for CASSLWRADTGELFF.